The present entry profiles one T cell receptor (beta chain) with its context. The specificity of this receptor is unknown. It has no much larger one-base neighbor in the sample; base qualities were not kept. The method was the immunoSEQ multiplex PCR assay. In the source study's methods: A statistical classification framework was built for diagnosing cytomegalovirus status from the catalog of TCR beta chain sequences. The table comes from immuneACCESS by way of TCRdb, which keeps in-frame sequences with V and J called. Part of the clones is missing from these tables; in studies checked, under half for an unresolved V gene and the rest for unknown reasons. V, J and clone size reflect that table, while D and trimming were determined from the DNA. For this sample there are some 140,000 clones; approximately 89% appear just once. The leading ten clones occupy around 9% of the sample. These data originate in a study of cytomegalovirus exposure and HLA in healthy donors (dated by TCRdb to 2017 to 2019). Concerning the study at large: According to a later analysis, the roughly 130 validation repertoires were produced on the same platform as the 666 repertoires of the first cohort. The study aimed to test whether signatures of past pathogen exposure could be identified by cataloging public T cell receptors. Along with the approximately 700-subject first cohort, a separate validation cohort of more than 90 different subjects was used. High-throughput TCR immunosequencing, statistical association of individual TCRs with disease status, and machine learning were combined to predict cytomegalovirus infection status.

Study-level results and caveats: A total of 150 to 200 TCR beta chains were listed by the study as associated with cytomegalovirus. A later analysis found that TCRs clustered in the first cohort also tended to co-occur in the 95 to 150 validation repertoires, with roughly 95% of cluster scores above 0. Most TCR sequences were seen in very few donors, while some public TCRs were found in many individuals. A later analysis lacked HLA typing for the validation cohort, so it scored co-occurrence in that cohort across all 120 or so repertoires. It was suggested by the authors that the approach could potentially be generalized to other disease states and immunological phenotypes. A few of the identified cytomegalovirus-associated TCR beta chains were confirmed in vitro to be specific for cytomegalovirus antigens. In both the original and validation cohorts, the classifier was reported to diagnose cytomegalovirus status with high specificity and sensitivity.

The V and J ends are trimmed by 1 base and 6 bases, leaving 13 bases between them. CDR1 and CDR2 (SGDLS, YYNGEE) derive from the germline V gene. The CDR3, cysteine through phenylalanine, is 15 amino acids long. Just the 45-base CDR3 DNA is kept, in frame starting at base 1. The donors were included in the validation cohort of 120 subjects, a group kept apart from the roughly 690-subject first cohort. The sequenced material came from PBMCs. In this chain, TRBV9 is recombined with TRBJ1-4; no D gene call is confident. The receptor was isolated from a woman aged 18-30 years in good health and CMV-seropositive. The CDR3 protein: CASSVTGMRDEKLFF. Read as DNA, the sequence is TGTGCCAGCAGCGTAACCGGTATGAGGGATGAAAAACTGTTTTTT.